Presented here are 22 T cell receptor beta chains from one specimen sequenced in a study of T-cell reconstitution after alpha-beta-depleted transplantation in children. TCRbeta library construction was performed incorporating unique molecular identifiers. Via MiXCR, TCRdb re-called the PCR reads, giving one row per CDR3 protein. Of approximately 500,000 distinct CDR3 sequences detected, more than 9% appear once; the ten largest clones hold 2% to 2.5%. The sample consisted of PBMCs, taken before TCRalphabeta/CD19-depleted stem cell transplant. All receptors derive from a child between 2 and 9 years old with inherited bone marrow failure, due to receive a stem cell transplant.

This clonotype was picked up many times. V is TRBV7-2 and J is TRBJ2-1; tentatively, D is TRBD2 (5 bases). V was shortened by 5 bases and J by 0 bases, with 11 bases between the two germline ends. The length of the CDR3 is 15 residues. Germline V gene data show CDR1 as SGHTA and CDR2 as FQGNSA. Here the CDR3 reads CASSLGSSSYNEQFF. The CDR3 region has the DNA TGTGCCAGCAGCCTGGGGAGTAGCTCCTACAATGAGCAGTTCTTC.

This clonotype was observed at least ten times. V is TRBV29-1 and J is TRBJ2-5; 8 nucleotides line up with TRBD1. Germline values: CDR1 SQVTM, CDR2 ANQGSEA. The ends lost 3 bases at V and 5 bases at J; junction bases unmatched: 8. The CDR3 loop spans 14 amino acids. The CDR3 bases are TGCAGCGTTGATCCCGGGACAGGAGGGGAGACCCAGTACTTC. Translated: CSVDPGTGGETQYF.

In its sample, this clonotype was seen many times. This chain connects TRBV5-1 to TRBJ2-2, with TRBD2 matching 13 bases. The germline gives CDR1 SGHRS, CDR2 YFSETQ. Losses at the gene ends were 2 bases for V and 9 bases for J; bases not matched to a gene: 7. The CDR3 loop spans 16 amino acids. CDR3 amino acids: CASSFGLAGVGRELFF. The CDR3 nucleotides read TGCGCCAGCAGCTTCGGACTAGCGGGGGTCGGTCGGGAGCTGTTTTTT.

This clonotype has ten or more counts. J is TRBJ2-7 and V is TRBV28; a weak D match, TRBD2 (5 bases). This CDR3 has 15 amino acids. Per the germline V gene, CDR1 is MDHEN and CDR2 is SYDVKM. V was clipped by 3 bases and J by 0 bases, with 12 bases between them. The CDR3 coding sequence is TGTGCCAGCAGTTTTTCGGGATCCCTCTCCTACGAGCAGTACTTC. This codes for CASSFSGSLSYEQYF.

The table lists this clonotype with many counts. CDR3 loop: CASSFELVSYEQYF. The CDR3 DNA sequence: TGCGCCAGCAGCTTCGAACTAGTCTCCTACGAGCAGTACTTC. V usage is TRBV5-1 and J usage is TRBJ2-7; the D gene is possibly TRBD2 (5 bases). Trimming stripped 2 bases from V and 0 bases from J, with 9 bases between. Germline V gene sequence: CDR1 SGHRS, CDR2 YFSETQ. The CDR3 covers 14 residues.

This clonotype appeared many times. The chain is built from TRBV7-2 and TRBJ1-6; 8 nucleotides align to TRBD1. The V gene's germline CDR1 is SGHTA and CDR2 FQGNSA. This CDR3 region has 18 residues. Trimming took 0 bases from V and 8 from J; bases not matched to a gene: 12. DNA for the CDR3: TGTGCCAGCAGCTTAGCGATCGGGTACAGGGGGGATGATTCACCCCTCCACTTT. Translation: CASSLAIGYRGDDSPLHF. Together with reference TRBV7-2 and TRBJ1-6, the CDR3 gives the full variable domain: GAGVSQSPSNKVTEKGKDVELRCDPISGHTALYWYRQSLGQGLEFLIYFQGNSAPDKSGLPSDRFSAERTGGSVSTLTIQRTQQEDSAVYLCASSLAIGYRGDDSPLHFGNGTRLTVT.

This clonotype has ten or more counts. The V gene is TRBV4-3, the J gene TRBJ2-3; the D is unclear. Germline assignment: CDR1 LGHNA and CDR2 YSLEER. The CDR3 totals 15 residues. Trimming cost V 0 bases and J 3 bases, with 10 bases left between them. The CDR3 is CASSQDWIPTDTQYF. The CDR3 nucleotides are TGCGCCAGCAGCCAAGATTGGATCCCGACAGATACGCAGTATTTT.

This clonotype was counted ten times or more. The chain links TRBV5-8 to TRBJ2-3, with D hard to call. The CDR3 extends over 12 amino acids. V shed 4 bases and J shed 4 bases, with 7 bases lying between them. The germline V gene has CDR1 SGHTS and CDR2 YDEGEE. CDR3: CASSRGSDTQYF. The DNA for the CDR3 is TGTGCCAGCAGCCGAGGTTCAGATACGCAGTATTTT.

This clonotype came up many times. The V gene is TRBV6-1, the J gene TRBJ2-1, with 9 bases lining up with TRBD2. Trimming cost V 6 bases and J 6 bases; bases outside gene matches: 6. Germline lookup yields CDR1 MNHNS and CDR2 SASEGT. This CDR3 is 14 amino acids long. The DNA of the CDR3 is TGTGCCAGCAGACCGACTAGCGGCAGCAATGAGCAGTTCTTC. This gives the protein CASRPTSGSNEQFF.

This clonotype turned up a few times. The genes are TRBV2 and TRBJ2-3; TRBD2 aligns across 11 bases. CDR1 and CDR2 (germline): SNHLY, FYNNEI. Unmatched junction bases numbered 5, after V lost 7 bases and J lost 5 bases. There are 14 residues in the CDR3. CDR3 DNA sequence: TGTGCCAGCATCACTAGCGGGAGAGGAGATACGCAGTATTTT. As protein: CASITSGRGDTQYF.

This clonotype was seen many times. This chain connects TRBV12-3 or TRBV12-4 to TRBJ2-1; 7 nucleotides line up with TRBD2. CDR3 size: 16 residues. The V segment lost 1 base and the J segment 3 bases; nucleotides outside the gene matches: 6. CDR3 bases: TGTGCCAGCAGTTTAGGGGCCGGGAGGATCTACAATGAGCAGTTCTTC. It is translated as CASSLGAGRIYNEQFF.

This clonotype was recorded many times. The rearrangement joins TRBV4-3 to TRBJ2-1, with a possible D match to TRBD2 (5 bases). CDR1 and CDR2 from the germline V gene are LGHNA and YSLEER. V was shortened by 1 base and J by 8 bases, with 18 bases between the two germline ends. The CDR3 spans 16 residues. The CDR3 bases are TGCGCCAGCAGCCAAGGGTCAGCGGAGGAGAGCCATGAGCAGTTCTTC. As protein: CASSQGSAEESHEQFF.

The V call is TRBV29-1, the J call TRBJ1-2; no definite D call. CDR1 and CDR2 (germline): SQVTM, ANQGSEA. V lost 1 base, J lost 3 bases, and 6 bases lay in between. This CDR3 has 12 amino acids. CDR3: CSVEGSDYGYTF. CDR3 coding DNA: TGCAGCGTTGAAGGGTCGGACTATGGCTACACCTTC. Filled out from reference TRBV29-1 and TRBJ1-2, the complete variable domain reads SAVISQKPSRDICQRGTSLTIQCQVDSQVTMMFWYRQQPGQSLTLIATANQGSEATYESGFVIDKFPISRPNLTFSTLTVSNMSPEDSSIYLCSVEGSDYGYTFGSGTRLTVV.

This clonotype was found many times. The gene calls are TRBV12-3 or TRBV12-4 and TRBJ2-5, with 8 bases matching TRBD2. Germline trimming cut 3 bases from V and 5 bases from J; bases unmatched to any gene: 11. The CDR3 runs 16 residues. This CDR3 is CASSLWGSGTRETQYF. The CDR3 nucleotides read TGTGCCAGCAGTTTGTGGGGTAGCGGGACCCGGGAGACCCAGTACTTC.

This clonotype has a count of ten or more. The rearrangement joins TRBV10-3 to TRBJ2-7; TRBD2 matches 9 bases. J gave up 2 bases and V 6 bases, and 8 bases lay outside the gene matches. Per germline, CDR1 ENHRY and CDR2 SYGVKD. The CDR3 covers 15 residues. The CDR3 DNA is TGTGCCATCAGCGCCCGACTAGCGGCGACCTACGAGCAGTACTTC. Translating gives CAISARLAATYEQYF.

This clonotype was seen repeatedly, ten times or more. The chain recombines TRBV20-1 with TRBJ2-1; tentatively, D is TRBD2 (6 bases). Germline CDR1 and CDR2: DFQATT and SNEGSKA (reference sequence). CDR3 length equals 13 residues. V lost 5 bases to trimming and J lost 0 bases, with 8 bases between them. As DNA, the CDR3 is TGCAGTGCTGGGCGGGACTCCTACAATGAGCAGTTCTTC. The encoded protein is CSAGRDSYNEQFF.

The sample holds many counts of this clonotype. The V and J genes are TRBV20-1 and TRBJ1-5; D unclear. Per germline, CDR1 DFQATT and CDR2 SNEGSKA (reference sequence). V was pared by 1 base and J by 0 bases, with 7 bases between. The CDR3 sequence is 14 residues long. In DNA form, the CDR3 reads TGCAGTGCTAGAGCGGGGAATAGCAATCAGCCCCAGCATTTT. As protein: CSARAGNSNQPQHF.

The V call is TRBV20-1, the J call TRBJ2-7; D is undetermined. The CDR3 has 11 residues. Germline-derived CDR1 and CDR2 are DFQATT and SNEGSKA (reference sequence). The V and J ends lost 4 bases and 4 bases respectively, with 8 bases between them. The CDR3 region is CSATVFYEQYF. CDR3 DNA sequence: TGCAGTGCTACGGTATTTTACGAGCAGTACTTC.

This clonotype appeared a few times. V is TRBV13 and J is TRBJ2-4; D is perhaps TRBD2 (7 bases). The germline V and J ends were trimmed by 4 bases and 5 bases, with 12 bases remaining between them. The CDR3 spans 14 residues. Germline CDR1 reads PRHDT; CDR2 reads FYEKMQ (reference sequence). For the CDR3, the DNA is TGTGCCAGCAGCTCCGGGGGGACACAAAACATTCAGTACTTC. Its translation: CASSSGGTQNIQYF.

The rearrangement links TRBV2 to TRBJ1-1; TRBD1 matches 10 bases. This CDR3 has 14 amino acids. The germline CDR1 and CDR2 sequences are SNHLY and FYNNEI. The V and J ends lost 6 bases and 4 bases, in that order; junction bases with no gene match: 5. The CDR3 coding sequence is TGTGCCAGCAGGACAGGGGGCGCGATCACTGAAGCTTTCTTT. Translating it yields CASRTGGAITEAFF. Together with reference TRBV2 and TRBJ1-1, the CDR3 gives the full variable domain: EPEVTQTPSHQVTQMGQEVILRCVPISNHLYFYWYRQILGQKVEFLVSFYNNEISEKSEIFDDQFSVERPDGSNFTLKIRSTKLEDSAMYFCASRTGGAITEAFFGQGTRLTVV.

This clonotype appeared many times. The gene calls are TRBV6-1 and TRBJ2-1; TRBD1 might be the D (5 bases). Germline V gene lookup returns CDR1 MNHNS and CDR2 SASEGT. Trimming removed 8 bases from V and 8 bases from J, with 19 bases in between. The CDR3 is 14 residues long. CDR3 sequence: CASGAGLLVYEQFF. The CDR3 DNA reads TGTGCCAGCGGGGCAGGGCTTCTAGTCTATGAGCAGTTCTTC.

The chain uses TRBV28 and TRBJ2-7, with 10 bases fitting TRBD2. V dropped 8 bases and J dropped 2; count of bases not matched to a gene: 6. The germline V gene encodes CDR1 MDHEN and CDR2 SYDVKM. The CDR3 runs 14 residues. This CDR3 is CASERAGGPYEQYF. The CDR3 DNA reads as TGTGCCAGCGAACGAGCGGGAGGGCCCTACGAGCAGTACTTC.